One sample yielded the 16 T cell receptor beta chains listed below, sequenced in a study of T cell responses to AZD1222 COVID-19 vaccine (dated by TCRdb to about 2021). Library method: the immunoSEQ multiplex PCR assay. What TCRdb holds here is the immuneACCESS table cut down to in-frame rearrangements. Part of the clones is not present; checked against another copy, under half of the missing clones reflect an unresolved V gene, and the others are unexplained. Here the sample has approximately 56,000 clones; 80% to 90% occur a single time. The top ten constitute approximately 16% of the sample. The time point label of this sample denotes: baseline before first vaccination. The source was peripheral blood, collected on day 0 of AZD1222 vaccination. The receptors here all came from an adult in good health.

This clone was found a few times. The chain is built from TRBV3-1 (or the pseudogene TRBV3-2) and TRBJ2-2; perhaps TRBD2 as D (7 bases). Germline loops: CDR1 LGHDT, CDR2 YNNKEL (reference sequence). Trimming took off 0 bases at V and 7 bases at J, with 12 bases between the two ends. This CDR3 spans 15 amino acids. The CDR3 nucleotides read TGTGCCAGCAGCCAAGATTGGGGGGGCGGCGGGGAGCTGTTTTTT. Protein: CASSQDWGGGGELFF.

J is TRBJ1-2 and V is TRBV28, with D possibly matching TRBD1 (6 bases). Trimming took 6 bases from V and 2 from J, leaving 13 bases between them. Germline V gene data show CDR1 as MDHEN and CDR2 as SYDVKM. This CDR3 spans 14 amino acids. CDR3 loop: CASSYGQSNYGYTF. The DNA for the CDR3 is TGTGCCAGCAGCTATGGACAGAGCAACTATGGCTACACCTTC.

The CDR3 spells CASSLFGGFDQPQHF. CDR3 DNA: TGTGCCAGCAGCTTGTTTGGGGGGTTCGATCAGCCCCAGCATTTT. The rearrangement links TRBV5-5 to TRBJ1-5; tentative D call: TRBD1 (5 bases). Germline V lookup: CDR1 SGHKS, CDR2 YYEKEE (reference sequence). Trimming left V 1 base short and J 5 bases short, with 13 bases between. The CDR3 is made up of 15 amino acids. Full variable domain (rest looked up from reference TRBV5-5 and TRBJ1-5): DAGVTQSPTHLIKTRGQQVTLRCSPISGHKSVSWYQQVLGQGPQFIFQYYEKEERGRGNFPDRFSARQFPNYSSELNVNALLLGDSALYLCASSLFGGFDQPQHFGDGTRLSIL.

In this sample, this clone turned up once. The chain is built from TRBV11-2 and TRBJ2-3; TRBD2 matches at 12 bases. Germline assignment: CDR1 SGHAT and CDR2 FQNNGV. Germline trimming cut 6 bases from V and 1 base from J; bases unmatched to any gene: 11. The CDR3 consists of 18 residues. CDR3 coding DNA: TGTGCCAGCAGTCGAGCGGCTAGCGGGGGGGCGGGCACAGATACGCAGTATTTT. This gives the protein CASSRAASGGAGTDTQYF.

The rearrangement links TRBV4-2 to TRBJ1-3; D gene ambiguous. The germline V gene encodes CDR1 LGHNA and CDR2 YNFKEQ. V lost 0 bases and J 0 bases, leaving 12 bases between the germline ends. The CDR3 runs 17 residues. Written as DNA, the CDR3 is TGTGCCAGCAGCCAAGATAGTAAACAGATCTCTGGAAACACCATATATTTT. Its protein is CASSQDSKQISGNTIYF.

The J gene is TRBJ1-1, the V gene TRBV3-1 (or the pseudogene TRBV3-2); D call uncertain. Germline lookup yields CDR1 LGHDT and CDR2 YNNKEL (reference sequence). This CDR3 spans 13 amino acids. Trimming removed 4 bases at V and 2 bases at J, with 8 bases between. CDR3 amino acids: CASSRKTNTEAFF. The CDR3, as DNA: TGTGCCAGCAGCCGAAAGACTAACACTGAAGCTTTCTTT.

The V call is TRBV19, the J call TRBJ2-7; a possible D gene is TRBD2 (5 bases). Trimming stripped 1 base from V and 1 base from J, with 11 bases between. This CDR3 is built from 15 residues. Germline V gene sequence: CDR1 LNHDA, CDR2 SQIVND (reference sequence). The CDR3 DNA is TGTGCCAGTAGTATAGCACTGGGCGGGTCCTACGAGCAGTACTTC. Translation: CASSIALGGSYEQYF.

The chain is built from TRBV19 and TRBJ2-7; TRBD2 matches 11 bases. This CDR3 has 16 amino acids. The germline CDR1 and CDR2 sequences are LNHDA and SQIVND (reference sequence). The V segment lost 3 bases and the J segment 4 bases; nucleotides outside the gene matches: 8. In DNA, the CDR3 is TGTGCCAGTAGTATGGCCGGCCTAGCGGGGGGATACGAGCAGTACTTC. Protein: CASSMAGLAGGYEQYF.

The V gene is TRBV21-1, the J gene TRBJ2-5; the table's D call TRBD2 went unverified against the DNA. TRBV21-1 is a pseudogene locus. CDR3 length equals 16 residues. CDR3 loop: CASSKEGGLYQETQYF. CDR3 coding DNA: TGTGCCAGCAGCAAAGAGGGGGGGCTGTACCAAGAGACCCAGTACTTC.

The chain uses TRBV15 and TRBJ2-1; 8 positions match TRBD1. Germline CDR1 is LNHNV and CDR2 is YYDKDF (reference sequence). The ends lost 5 bases at V and 1 base at J; junction bases unmatched: 4. The length of the CDR3 is 15 residues. The CDR3 spells CATSRRDRSYNEQFF. Written as DNA, the CDR3 is TGTGCCACCAGCCGCCGGGACAGGTCCTACAATGAGCAGTTCTTC.

The chain carries TRBV5-4 and TRBJ2-4, with 7 bases matching TRBD2. V was clipped by 3 bases and J by 1 base; unmatched bases: 7. Germline assignment: CDR1 SGHNT and CDR2 YYREEE (reference sequence). CDR3 length: 16 amino acids. The CDR3 here is CASSSRGGGAKNIQYF. In nucleotides, the CDR3 is TGTGCCAGCAGCTCCCGTGGCGGGGGTGCCAAAAACATTCAGTACTTC. Together with reference TRBV5-4 and TRBJ2-4, the CDR3 gives the full variable domain: ETGVTQSPTHLIKTRGQQVTLRCSSQSGHNTVSWYQQALGQGPQFIFQYYREEENGRGNFPPRFSGLQFPNYSSELNVNALELDDSALYLCASSSRGGGAKNIQYFGAGTRLSVL.

As for this clone: This CDR3 is also generated by other DNA sequences in the sample. The chain uses TRBV14 and TRBJ2-7; tentatively, D is TRBD1 or TRBD2 (5 bases each). V was shortened by 1 base and J by 2 bases, with 9 bases between the two germline ends. The CDR3 is 14 amino acids. Germline CDR1 and CDR2: SGHDN and FVKESK. The CDR3 nucleotides are TGTGCCAGCAGCCAAGTAACGGGACCCTACGAGCAGTACTTC. Protein sequence: CASSQVTGPYEQYF.

CDR3 DNA sequence: TGTGCCAGCAGTTGGGGGAGCAATCAGCCCCAGCATTTT. This translates into CASSWGSNQPQHF. The gene calls are TRBV6-5 and TRBJ1-5; weak D call: TRBD1 (5 bases). The CDR3 runs 13 residues. The ends were cut back, 4 bases at V and 1 base at J, with 5 bases in the middle. Germline V gene sequence: CDR1 MNHEY, CDR2 SVGAGI.

The chain joins TRBV28 to TRBJ1-2; 9 nucleotides match TRBD1. The CDR3 sequence is 16 residues long. Per germline, CDR1 MDHEN and CDR2 SYDVKM. V lost 5 bases, J lost 7 bases, and 14 bases stayed unmatched. The CDR3 sequence is CASSIPGTGIGSGYTF. CDR3 DNA: TGTGCCAGCAGTATCCCTGGGACAGGGATCGGCTCTGGCTACACCTTC.

The chain has TRBV15 and TRBJ2-7; D remains unclear. Germline lookup yields CDR1 LNHNV and CDR2 YYDKDF (reference sequence). V gave up 6 bases and J gave up 1 base, with 10 bases separating them. The CDR3 has 13 amino acids. The chain's CDR3 is CATRELSSYEQYF. CDR3 in DNA: TGTGCCACCAGGGAGTTGTCGTCCTACGAGCAGTACTTC.

This rearrangement joins TRBV9 to TRBJ2-7; no firm D call. From germline, CDR1 is SGDLS and CDR2 YYNGEE. This CDR3 has 16 amino acids. V was cut by 0 bases and J by 0 bases, with 13 bases left in between. This chain's CDR3 is CASSVDAGPSSYEQYF. As DNA, the CDR3 is TGTGCCAGCAGCGTAGATGCTGGGCCCAGCTCCTACGAGCAGTACTTC.